This T cell receptor (beta chain) was found in a study of cytomegalovirus exposure and HLA in healthy donors (TCRdb year 2017). Study-level background: An earlier analysis of several hundred of the donors reported roughly 300 Gb of sequence data and 100 million to 140 million unique TCR beta sequences from 190 million or so T cells. A separate validation cohort of over a hundred different subjects was used in addition to the 666-subject first cohort. Class I and class II HLA loci were covered by the typing at four-digit resolution. In an earlier analysis of around 540 of the donors, high-throughput TCR beta sequencing was used to judge whether each TCR beta V gene segment behaved as functional or pseudogenic. The later analysis used no new phenotypic data to find candidate immune exposures, relying instead on TCR beta sequences and their occurrence across donors. Donor age, sex, ethnicity and CMV serostatus were compiled alongside the repertoire data. The aim of the study was to test whether cataloging public T cell receptors could identify signatures of past pathogen exposure. Several DR-DQ haplotypes were treated as single units for association and clustering because of strong linkage in the cohort. The T cell repertoires of 700 or so subjects were profiled by immunosequencing and related to cytomegalovirus serostatus. A later genetic analysis took genome-wide SNP genotypes for about 55% of the 666 donors and used that subset as a discovery cohort. The genetic ancestry cluster associated with self-reported Caucasian donors included around four fifths of the 398 genotyped donors. Among around 400 genotyped donors of the cohort, an average of roughly 230,000 unique TCR beta nucleotide sequences was sequenced per donor, of which about 19% were non-productive. The number of donors typed differed by locus, with roughly 620-630 for A, B, C, DRB1 and DQB1, around 500 for DQA1, over 600 for DPA1, and approximately 470 for DPB1. In a later analysis, previously published TCR beta repertoires from 500 to 750 donors were re-analyzed and high-resolution HLA genotyping was added so that TCR occurrence patterns could be studied. Every discovery cohort repertoire had been produced on one sequencing platform. To predict cytomegalovirus infection status, the study combined high-throughput TCR immunosequencing, statistical association of individual TCRs with disease status, and machine learning. An early release that covered about 640 HLA-typed donors contained about 300 gigabases of sequencing data and 75 million to 100 million unique TCR sequences.

In total, over 600 healthy bone marrow donors made up the cohort. At the time of sampling, every cohort member was nominally healthy, though immune exposures that went unrecorded were likely present. The donor tested CMV seronegative and was one of the 352 seronegative cohort members. A peripheral blood sample was collected from each donor, and TCR beta sequencing was performed on peripheral blood mononuclear cells. The Qiagen DNeasy Blood Extraction Kit was used to extract genomic DNA from the blood cell samples. Library creation used the immunoSEQ multiplex PCR assay. The multiplex PCR relied on a mix of 60 forward primers for TCR Vbeta segments and 13 reverse primers for TCR Jbeta segments. Amplification of the CDR3 region of rearranged TCR beta genes was performed with a multiplex PCR assay on genomic DNA. The Illumina HiSeq System was used to sequence the amplified TCR beta libraries as 87-base-pair reads. In the authors' own workflow: A later analysis counted approximately 84 million unique TCR beta chains across the 700 or so repertoires, and roughly 9.9 million of these chains were shared by at least two donors. To remove PCR and sequencing errors, raw reads were error-corrected and collapsed into unique sequences using a nearest-neighbor algorithm that merged closely related sequences. To assign V, D and J gene segments, CDR3 sequences were aligned to IMGT reference sequences. For a sequence to be retained, a match of at least six nucleotides to both a V gene segment and a J gene segment was required. Rearrangements were classified as productive when the CDR3 lacked stop codons and remained in frame with V and J, and all other rearrangements were classified as non-productive. CDR3 was defined by IMGT convention, running from the second conserved V-encoded cysteine to the conserved J-encoded phenylalanine. Sequences without an unambiguous match to a single V gene segment were excluded from the earlier analysis of about 600 of the donors. In an earlier analysis of around 590 of the donors, a V segment was called functional when productive rearrangements were above 56.7%, and segregating when the standard deviation between donors exceeded 5%. A statistical classification framework was built to diagnose cytomegalovirus status from the catalog of TCR beta chain sequences. In a later analysis, TCR nucleotide sequences were compared against IMGT/GENE-DB human TR gene sequences so that V and J genes could be assigned. In a later analysis, CDR3 sequences and most-parsimonious VDJ recombination scenarios were assigned using the TCRdist pipeline. In a later analysis, each TCR beta chain was defined by its CDR3 amino acid sequence together with its V-gene family, and reads lacking a unique V-gene family were excluded. A later analysis removed 500 to 650 highly shared, low-generation-probability nucleotide sequences to deal with suspected cross-contamination and a sequencing artifact. For each public chain, a later analysis derived a clonal expansion index from normalized ranks of inferred template counts within each repertoire. In a later analysis, generation probabilities were computed using a VDJ recombination model fitted to out-of-frame rearrangements, and the results were checked against IGoR. Hypergeometric tests were used in a later analysis to score TCR-TCR, TCR-HLA and TCR-CMV co-occurrence, with a repertoire-size bias correction applied to the TCR pairs. False discovery rates were estimated in a later analysis by permuting HLA or CMV assignments 20 times. In a later analysis, co-occurring TCRs were grouped using DBSCAN, with TCRdist sequence similarity added in when clustering inside HLA-allele-positive subsets. Repertoires with fewer than 30,000 or more than 120,000 public chains, plus five repertoires with anomalous nucleotide sharing, were excluded from co-occurrence clustering. TCRdb stores this immuneACCESS table with in-frame sequences only. Part of the clones is absent; in the studies checked, under half of the shortfall reflects unresolved V genes, and no reason is known for the rest. Clonal size and the V and J genes are those of that table, whereas D and trimming came from the DNA. This sample is represented by over 120,000 clones; around 79% of them were singletons. The ten largest clonotypes hold approximately 4% of the sample.

What the research found in general, with its limitations: A later analysis associated around 16,000 TCR beta sequences with specific HLA alleles at a false discovery rate of 0.05. The classifier was reported to diagnose cytomegalovirus status with high specificity and sensitivity in both the original and validation cohorts. Several of the top co-occurrence clusters appeared to be linked to parvovirus B19, influenza, CMV and Epstein-Barr virus, according to a later analysis. Because some donors lacked HLA typing at each locus, the association tests relied only on the typed subset. Roughly uniform sequencing depth across donors was assumed in presence/absence analyses, although this assumption may not hold. Because the 87-base-pair reads could not distinguish some IMGT-functional V segments, including TRBV6-2 and TRBV6-3, those segments were excluded. Because counts were too low, seventeen rarely observed V segments, including chromosome 9 orphons, were left out of the earlier analysis of approximately 500 of the donors. When HLA alleles, especially DR and DQ, strongly co-occurred, TCR associations were difficult to assign to individual alleles. In a later genetic analysis, a missense DCLRE1C variant was associated with V-gene and J-gene trimming of TCR beta chains, and the association was replicated in an independent cohort. Across donors, most TCR sequences were observed very rarely, whereas some public TCRs were present in many individuals. The cohort was sequenced for TCR beta chains only, and without alpha or paired-chain data the features that could be detected were limited. CMV serostatus was the only immune exposure information available for the cohort. In an earlier analysis of more than 450 of the donors, most TCR beta V segments were observed in productive rearrangements about 90% or about 30% of the time, broadly matching IMGT annotations. Compared with equally common non-associated chains, HLA-associated TCR beta chains in a later analysis were more clonally expanded and had lower generation probabilities. A further reported finding was that TCR beta sequences accurately predicted the HLA-A and HLA-B alleles for most subjects in the first cohort. According to a later analysis, TCR association rates differed among HLA loci, with DRB1 alleles showing the most associated TCRs and HLA-C alleles showing the fewest. Correlated functional status among segregating V segments might reflect linkage disequilibrium, but an unknown experimental factor could not be ruled out. Three of the identified cytomegalovirus-associated TCR beta chains were confirmed in vitro to be specific for cytomegalovirus antigens. The sequencing pipeline was judged likely to have produced a cluster of highly shared sequence variants as a technical artifact. It was suggested by the authors that the approach could potentially be generalized to other disease states and immunological phenotypes. Most CMV-associated TCR beta chains appeared to be HLA-restricted in a later analysis, and the HLA associations seemed to be driven largely by CMV exposure. The study gave a list of about 150 TCR beta chains associated with cytomegalovirus. According to a later genetic analysis, donors in an Asian-associated ancestry cluster had fewer N-insertions in productive TCRs than the approximately 670-donor mean.

As for this clone: Its antigen remains unidentified. No clone much larger than this one lies a single base away; base qualities are absent.

The CDR3 numbers 14 residues from cysteine through phenylalanine. The kept DNA is CDR3 alone, 42 bases in frame from the first base. The germline V gene sets CDR1 to SGHTA and CDR2 to FQGTGA. The V end loses 5 bases and the J end loses 4 bases, and a stretch of 14 bases separates them. The chain couples TRBV7-3 to TRBJ1-1; a confident D gene designation cannot be given. Sequencing was done on a sample of PBMCs. The TCR comes from a male donor in good health and CMV-seronegative. CDR3 protein: CASSALGVGTEAFF. In nucleotide form, the sequence is TGTGCCAGCAGCGCCCTGGGAGTGGGCACTGAAGCTTTCTTT.